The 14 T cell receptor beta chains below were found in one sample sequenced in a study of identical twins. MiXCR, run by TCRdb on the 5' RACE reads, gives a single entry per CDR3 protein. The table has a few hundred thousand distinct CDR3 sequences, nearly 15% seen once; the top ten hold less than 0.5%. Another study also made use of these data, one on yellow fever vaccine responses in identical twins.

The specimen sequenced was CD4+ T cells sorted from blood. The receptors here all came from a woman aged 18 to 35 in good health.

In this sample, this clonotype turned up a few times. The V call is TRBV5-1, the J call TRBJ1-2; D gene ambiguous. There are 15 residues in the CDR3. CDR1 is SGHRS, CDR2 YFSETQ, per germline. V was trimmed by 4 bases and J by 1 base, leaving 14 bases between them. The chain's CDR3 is CASSLSPTYNYGYTF. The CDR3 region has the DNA TGCGCCAGCAGCCTATCCCCGACCTATAACTATGGCTACACCTTC.

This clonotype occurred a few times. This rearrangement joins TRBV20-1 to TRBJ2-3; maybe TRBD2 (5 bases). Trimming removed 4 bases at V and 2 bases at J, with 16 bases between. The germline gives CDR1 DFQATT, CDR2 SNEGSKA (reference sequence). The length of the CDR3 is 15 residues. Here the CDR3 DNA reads TGCAGTGCTACCTCCCTAATCGGGAACACAGATACGCAGTATTTT. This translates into CSATSLIGNTDTQYF.

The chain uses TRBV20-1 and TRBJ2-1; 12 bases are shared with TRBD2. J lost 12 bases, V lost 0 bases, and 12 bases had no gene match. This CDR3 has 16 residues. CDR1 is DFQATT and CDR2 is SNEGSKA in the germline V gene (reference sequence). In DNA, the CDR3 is TGCAGTGCTAGAGATCCGACTAGCGGGGGTCTTGGTGCGCAGTTCTTC. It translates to CSARDPTSGGLGAQFF.

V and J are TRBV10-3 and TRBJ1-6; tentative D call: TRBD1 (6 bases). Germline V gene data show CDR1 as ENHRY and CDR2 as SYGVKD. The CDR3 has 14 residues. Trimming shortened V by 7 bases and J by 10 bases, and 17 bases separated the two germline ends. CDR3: CAIKRAGEGSPLHF. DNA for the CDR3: TGTGCCATCAAACGAGCAGGGGAGGGCTCACCCCTCCACTTT.

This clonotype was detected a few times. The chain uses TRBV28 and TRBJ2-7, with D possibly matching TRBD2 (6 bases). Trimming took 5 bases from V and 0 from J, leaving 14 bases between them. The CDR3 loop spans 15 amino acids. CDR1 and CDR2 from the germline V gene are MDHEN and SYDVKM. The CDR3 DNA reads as TGTGCCAGCAGTCCCAGCGGGCCCAACTCCTACGAGCAGTACGTC. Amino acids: CASSPSGPNSYEQYV.

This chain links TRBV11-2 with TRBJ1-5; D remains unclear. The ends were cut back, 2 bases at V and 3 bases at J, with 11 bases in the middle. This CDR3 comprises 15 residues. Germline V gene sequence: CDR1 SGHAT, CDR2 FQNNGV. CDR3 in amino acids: CASSLSSGLNQPQHF. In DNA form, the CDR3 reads TGTGCCAGCAGCTTAAGTAGTGGACTCAATCAGCCCCAGCATTTT.

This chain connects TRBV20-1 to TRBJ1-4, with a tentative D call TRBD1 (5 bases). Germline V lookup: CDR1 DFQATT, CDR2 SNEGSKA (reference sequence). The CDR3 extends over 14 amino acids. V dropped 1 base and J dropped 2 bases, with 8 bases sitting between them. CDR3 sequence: CSARGGKTNEKLFF. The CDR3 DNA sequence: TGCAGTGCTAGAGGGGGCAAGACTAATGAAAAACTGTTTTTT.

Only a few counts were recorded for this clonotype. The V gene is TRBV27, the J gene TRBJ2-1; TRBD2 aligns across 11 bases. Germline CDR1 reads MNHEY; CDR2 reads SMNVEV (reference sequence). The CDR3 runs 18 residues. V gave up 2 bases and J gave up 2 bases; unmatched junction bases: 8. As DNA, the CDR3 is TGTGCCAGCAGTTTAGGTCTAGCGGGAGGAAGCGCCTACAATGAGCAGTTCTTC. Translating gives CASSLGLAGGSAYNEQFF.

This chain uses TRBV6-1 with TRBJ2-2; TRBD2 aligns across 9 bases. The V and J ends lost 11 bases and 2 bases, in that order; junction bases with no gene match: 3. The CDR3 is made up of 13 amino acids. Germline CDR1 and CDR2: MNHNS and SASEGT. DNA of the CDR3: TGTGCCGGCGGGGGGGCCAACACCGGGGAGCTGTTTTTT. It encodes CAGGGANTGELFF.

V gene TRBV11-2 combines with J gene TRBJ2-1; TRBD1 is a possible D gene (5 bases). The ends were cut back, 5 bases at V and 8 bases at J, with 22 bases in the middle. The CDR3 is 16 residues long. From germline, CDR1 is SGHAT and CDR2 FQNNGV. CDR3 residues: CASSENSGSSFYEQFF. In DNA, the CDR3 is TGTGCCAGCAGCGAAAACTCAGGGTCTAGTTTCTATGAGCAGTTCTTC. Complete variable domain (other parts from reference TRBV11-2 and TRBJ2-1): EAGVAQSPRYKIIEKRQSVAFWCNPISGHATLYWYQQILGQGPKLLIQFQNNGVVDDSQLPKDRFSAERLKGVDSTLKIQPAKLEDSAVYLCASSENSGSSFYEQFFGPGTRLTVL.

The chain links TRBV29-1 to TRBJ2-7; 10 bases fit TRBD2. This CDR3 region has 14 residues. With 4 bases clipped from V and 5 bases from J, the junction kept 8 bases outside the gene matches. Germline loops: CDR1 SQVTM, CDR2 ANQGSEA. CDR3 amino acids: CSVVGSGRIHEQYF. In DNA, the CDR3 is TGCAGCGTTGTGGGTAGCGGGAGGATCCACGAGCAGTACTTC.

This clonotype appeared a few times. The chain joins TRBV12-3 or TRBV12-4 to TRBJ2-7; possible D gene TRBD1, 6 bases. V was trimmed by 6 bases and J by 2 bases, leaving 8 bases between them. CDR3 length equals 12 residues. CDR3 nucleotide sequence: TGTGCCAGCAGAGGACAGACCTACGAGCAGTACTTC. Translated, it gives CASRGQTYEQYF.

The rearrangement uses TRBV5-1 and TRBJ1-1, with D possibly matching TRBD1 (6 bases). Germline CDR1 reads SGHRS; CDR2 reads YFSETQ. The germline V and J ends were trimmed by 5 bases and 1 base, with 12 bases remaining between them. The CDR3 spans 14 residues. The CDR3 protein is CASRWAGANTEAFF. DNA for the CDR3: TGCGCCAGCAGATGGGCGGGGGCGAACACTGAAGCTTTCTTT.

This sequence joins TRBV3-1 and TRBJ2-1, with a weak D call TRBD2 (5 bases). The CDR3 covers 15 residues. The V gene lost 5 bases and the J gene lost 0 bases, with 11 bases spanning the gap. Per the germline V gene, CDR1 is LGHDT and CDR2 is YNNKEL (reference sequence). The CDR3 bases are TGTGCCAGCAGCTCCCGGGCGGGCTCCTACAATGAGCAGTTCTTC. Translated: CASSSRAGSYNEQFF.